This TCR beta chain was obtained from a study of beta chain features in type 1 diabetes. With regard to this clone: The antigen is unknown.

Study-wide results and caveats: Although PCR might favor shorter templates, it would do so equally in patients and controls. For type 1 diabetes patients, VDJ junctions showed fewer insertions and more deletions.

Sequenced material consisted of expressed TCRB transcripts (all of the isolated RNA was reverse transcribed). Naive, central memory and regulatory T cell samples produced a mean of approximately 3.6 million reads. Measured with immunoSEQ multiplex PCR; TCRdb has only the in-frame clones, and not every one. The sample lists 850,000 to 900,000 clones, about 17% occurring once. V lost 4 bases to trimming and J lost 4 bases, with 13 bases between them. The CDR3 totals 14 residues. CDR1 and CDR2 (germline): MDHEN, SYDVKM. Stem cell-like memory, regulatory, central memory and naive CD4+ cells were sorted via CD45RO/CCR7/CD25/CD127/CD95/CD27.

V is TRBV28 and J is TRBJ2-5; D tentatively fits TRBD1 or TRBD2 (6 bases each). The clonotype originates from a woman younger than 30 in good health. The sequenced sample consisted of naive CD4+ T cells from blood. CDR3 region: CASSSPGGPETQYF. CDR3 sequence (DNA): TGTGCCAGCAGTTCCCCCGGGGGCCCAGAGACCCAGTACTTC.